The rows below give T cell receptor beta chains drawn from one sample of a study of cytomegalovirus exposure and HLA in healthy donors. TCRdb keeps only in-frame clones here, not all; method: immunoSEQ multiplex PCR. The table has approximately 190,000 clones, around 86% seen once. The source material was PBMCs. All receptors derive from a woman aged 18-29 years in good health and CMV-seronegative. The CDR3 runs from the conserved cysteine through the conserved F or W. Each record gives: V gene, J gene, D gene, clone size, CDR3 DNA, CDR3 protein. The D gene is left open where the match is weak. For some rows the clone size is stated as once, few or many, or as a class when expanded; others skip it.

TRBV2	TRBJ2-1	-	-	TGTGCCAGCAGTGGGGGGCAGGGACGTTTGAGTATCAATGAGCAGTTCTTC	CASSGGQGRLSINEQFF
TRBV5-1	TRBJ1-1	-	-	TGCGCCAGCAGCTTGGTAGGGGGGGGCACTGAAGCTTTCTTT	CASSLVGGGTEAFF
TRBV6-1	TRBJ2-6	-	-	TGTGCCAGCCCTGAGGCGGTCTCTGGGGCCAACGTCCTGACTTTC	CASPEAVSGANVLTF
TRBV28	TRBJ1-1	TRBD1	-	TGTGCCAGCAGTTTACAGGGGGCGGCCACTGAAGCTTTCTTT	CASSLQGAATEAFF
TRBV10-3	TRBJ2-5	TRBD2	-	TGTGCCATCAGTCCCCCGGGGGGGGAAACCCAGTACTTC	CAISPPGGETQYF
TRBV29-1	TRBJ2-5	-	-	TGCAGCGTTGAATGGGGCGGGAAGGCTCAGACCCAGTACTTC	CSVEWGGKAQTQYF
TRBV29-1	TRBJ2-2	-	-	TGCAGCACCTTAGCGACAGGGGAGCTGTTTTTT	CSTLATGELFF
TRBV6-5	TRBJ1-1	-	-	TGTGCCAGCAGTTACGATTGGGCGGGGACTGAAGCTTTCTTT	CASSYDWAGTEAFF
TRBV5-6	TRBJ2-1	TRBD2	-	TGTGCCAGCAGCTGGTTAGCGGGAGTTGAGCAGTTCTTC	CASSWLAGVEQFF
TRBV6-5	TRBJ1-1	TRBD1	-	TGTGCCAGCAGTTCGTTGGGACAGGACCGAGCTTTCTTT	CASSSLGQDRAFF
TRBV28	TRBJ2-7	TRBD2	-	TGTGCCACCGGGACTAGCGGGAGGTCCTACGAGCAGTACTTC	CATGTSGRSYEQYF
TRBV10-3	TRBJ2-7	-	-	TGTGCCATCAGCTCGGACAAGATGGGTTTTTACGAGCAGTACTTC	CAISSDKMGFYEQYF
TRBV7-8	TRBJ2-4	-	few	TGTGCCAGCAGCTCCGATAGCGGTACCAAAAACATTCAGTACTTC	CASSSDSGTKNIQYF
TRBV7-9	TRBJ2-1	-	-	TGTGCCAGCAGCTTATATGACCGGGATGCTGGCGATGAGCAGTTCTTC	CASSLYDRDAGDEQFF
TRBV2	TRBJ1-5	-	-	TGTGCCAGCAGTGTTATGCAGGGGACAAATCAGCCCCAGCATTTT	CASSVMQGTNQPQHF
TRBV27	TRBJ2-6	TRBD1	-	TGTGCCAGCAGTCCCAGATTAGGGACAGATGGGGCCAACGTCCTGACTTTC	CASSPRLGTDGANVLTF
TRBV11-3	TRBJ2-1	TRBD1	-	TGTGCCAGCAGCGGCAGGGGGTCGGGTGAGCAGTTCTTC	CASSGRGSGEQFF
TRBV5-4	TRBJ2-5	TRBD2	-	TGTGCCAGCAGCTCCGGGGGGACTAGCGAAGAGACCCAGTACTTC	CASSSGGTSEETQYF
TRBV10-3	TRBJ2-3	TRBD1	-	TGTGCCATCAGTGAGCAGGGGGCGCAAGATACGCAGTATTTT	CAISEQGAQDTQYF
TRBV5-3	TRBJ2-2	TRBD2	-	TGTGCCAGAAGCCTTCCCGACAGGAGTAGCGGGAGCACAAACACCGGGGAGCTGTTTTTT	CARSLPDRSSGSTNTGELFF
TRBV7-8	TRBJ2-2	-	-	TGTGCCAGCAGCTTAGAAGGAGGGCCCAATACATACACCGGGGAGCTGTTTTTT	CASSLEGGPNTYTGELFF
TRBV25-1	TRBJ2-1	-	few	TGTGCCAGCAGTGAACAGGGTGGCAATGAGCAGTTCTTC	CASSEQGGNEQFF
TRBV19	TRBJ2-7	-	once	TGTGCCAGTAGCCTAGGCGACGAGCAGTACTTC	CASSLGDEQYF
TRBV7-3	TRBJ1-1	-	-	TGTGCCAGCAGCTTACGCAGGAACACTGAAGCTTTCTTT	CASSLRRNTEAFF
TRBV9	TRBJ2-7	TRBD2	few	TGTGCCAGCAGCGTGGGAGGACTAGCGGGAGACGAGCAGTACTTC	CASSVGGLAGDEQYF
TRBV5-1	TRBJ1-4	-	-	TGCGCCAGCAGCCCCACAGGGAAAGGAAAACTGTTTTTT	CASSPTGKGKLFF
TRBV5-4	TRBJ2-3	-	-	TGTGCCAGCAGATCCAGCGGCACAGATACGCAGTATTTT	CASRSSGTDTQYF